This T cell receptor (beta chain) was captured in a study of control samples from healthy donors and cancer patients. This CDR3 has 18 residues. J lost 1 base, V lost 2 bases, and 9 bases had no gene match. The V gene's germline CDR1 is MNHEY and CDR2 SVGEGT. Generated by immunoSEQ multiplex PCR, the TCRdb table keeps only in-frame clones and is missing some. The table shows 95,000 to 150,000 clones, with around nine tenths occurring only once. The table lists this clone with a few counts. The chain combines TRBV6-2 or TRBV6-3 with TRBJ2-5, with 11 bases aligning to TRBD2. Sequenced material: blood. This clonotype originated in a man between 25 and 39 years old in good health. In DNA form, the CDR3 reads TGTGCCAGCAGTTACCCGACTAGCGGGGTGGCCACCCAAGAGACCCAGTACTTC. Protein product: CASSYPTSGVATQETQYF.